This T cell receptor beta chain emerged from a study of T cells after yellow fever vaccination. This CDR3 is 14 amino acids long. With 5 bases removed from V and 7 bases from J, the gap between germline ends came to 17 bases. Germline CDR1 and CDR2: SGHTA and FQGNSA. TCRdb fed the 5' RACE reads into MiXCR, producing one record per CDR3 protein. Among 450,000 to 600,000 distinct CDR3 sequences, 17% were seen once, and the ten largest hold 17%. The sample in question was PBMCs, obtained less than 6 days after the first yellow fever vaccination. The TCR originated in a man younger than 35 who received the YFV17D yellow fever vaccine. The chain joins TRBV7-2 to TRBJ2-5; weak D call: TRBD1 (5 bases). CDR3 coding DNA: TGTGCCAGCAGCCCGGATTACAGGCGCCCGACCCAGTACTTC. Translating it yields CASSPDYRRPTQYF.